The 13 T cell receptor beta chains below come from one sample, sequenced in a study of shared clonotypes between healthy human individuals. Sequencing was performed with immunoSEQ multiplex PCR; in TCRdb, only in-frame clones are kept and a portion is missing. Among around 480,000 clones listed, about 80% were seen once. The material sequenced was PBMCs. These receptors came from a woman in her 40s in good health. Some clones in this sample may be carry-over from other donors' samples.

This clone was seen more than once but under ten times. The CDR3, as DNA: TGTGCCAGCAGCCACCCGGGACAGGGTTGGTATGCTTTCTTT. Translating gives CASSHPGQGWYAFF. J is TRBJ1-1 and V is TRBV7-9; 9 bases are a match to TRBD1. Germline CDR1 SEHNR, CDR2 FQNEAQ (reference sequence). V shed 5 bases and J 11 bases; nucleotides not matched to a gene: 12. The CDR3 is made up of 14 amino acids.

The genes are TRBV20-1 and TRBJ2-5, with D hard to call. Trimming took 1 base from V and 5 from J, leaving 2 bases between them. The length of the CDR3 is 10 residues. From germline, CDR1 is DFQATT and CDR2 SNEGSKA (reference sequence). The CDR3 DNA sequence: TGCAGTGCTAGAGCCGAGACCCAGTACTTC. The encoded protein is CSARAETQYF.

The V gene is TRBV7-2, the J gene TRBJ1-2; D ambiguous. Per the germline V gene, CDR1 is SGHTA and CDR2 is FQGNSA. V was cut by 5 bases and J by 2 bases, with 15 bases left in between. This CDR3 region has 15 residues. The CDR3 bases are TGTGCCAGCAGCACGCACGGGGAGGCAAACTATGGCTACACCTTC. It encodes CASSTHGEANYGYTF.

V is TRBV11-2 and J is TRBJ1-2; D perhaps matches TRBD1 (6 bases). V was pared by 0 bases and J by 6 bases, with 14 bases between. Germline V CDR1 and CDR2: SGHAT, FQNNGV. This CDR3 region has 15 residues. The CDR3 is CASSLDRRGVDGYTF. DNA of the CDR3: TGTGCCAGCAGCTTAGATCGCAGGGGAGTTGATGGCTACACCTTC.

The CDR3 DNA follows: TGTGCCTGGGGCCCTGGCGGGAGCAGCGAGACCCAGTACTTC. This translates into CAWGPGGSSETQYF. The rearrangement joins TRBV30 to TRBJ2-5; 7 bases align to TRBD2. The V gene's germline CDR1 is GTSNPN and CDR2 SVGIG (reference sequence). This CDR3 comprises 14 residues. The trim removed 5 bases at V and 5 bases at J, leaving 11 bases unmatched.

The chain uses TRBV21-1 and TRBJ2-7; the listed D gene, TRBD1, was not tested against the DNA. TRBV21-1 corresponds to a pseudogene. CDR3 length: 15 residues. The CDR3 sequence is CASSNPSQGLHEQYF. Here the CDR3 DNA reads TGTGCCAGCAGCAACCCCTCACAGGGGCTCCACGAGCAGTACTTC.

Points on this clone: The sample has other DNA sequences that encode this CDR3 too. CDR3 sequence (DNA): TGTGCCAGCTCTAGGGGCCCTAATGAAAAACTGTTTTTT. Protein sequence: CASSRGPNEKLFF. V gene TRBV9 combines with J gene TRBJ1-4; D may be TRBD1 (5 bases). Trimming shortened V by 7 bases and J by 3 bases, and 10 bases separated the two germline ends. Germline CDR1 reads SGDLS; CDR2 reads YYNGEE. The CDR3 sequence is 13 residues long. The full variable domain, completed using reference TRBV9 and TRBJ1-4, is DSGVTQTPKHLITATGQRVTLRCSPRSGDLSVYWYQQSLDQGLQFLIQYYNGEERAKGNILERFSAQQFPDLHSELNLSSLELGDSALYFCASSRGPNEKLFFGSGTQLSVL.

To note about this clone: The same CDR3 also results from other DNA sequences found in this sample. The chain has TRBV6-4 and TRBJ2-1; 14 positions match TRBD2. The CDR3 extends over 14 amino acids. V lost 2 bases to trimming and J lost 9 bases; unmatched junction nucleotides: 0. CDR1 is MRHNA and CDR2 is SNTAGT in the germline V gene. The CDR3 region has the DNA TGTGCCAGCAGTGACGGACTAGCGGGAGGTGAGCAGTTCTTC. Its translation: CASSDGLAGGEQFF.

The chain has TRBV28 and TRBJ2-7; D may be TRBD1 (5 bases). Trimming shortened V by 5 bases and J by 2 bases, and 10 bases separated the two germline ends. CDR1 MDHEN and CDR2 SYDVKM come from the germline V gene. This CDR3 is 13 amino acids long. The CDR3, as DNA: TGTGCCAGCAGTGGGGTCAGGGCCTACGAGCAGTACTTC. Amino acids: CASSGVRAYEQYF.

The chain couples TRBV30 to TRBJ1-1; D is ambiguous. V lost 4 bases and J 1 base, leaving 7 bases between the germline ends. The CDR3 covers 12 residues. Germline CDR1 is GTSNPN and CDR2 is SVGIG (reference sequence). The DNA of the CDR3 is TGTGCCTGGAATCGCTGGAACACTGAAGCTTTCTTT. Its protein product is CAWNRWNTEAFF. Filled out from reference TRBV30 and TRBJ1-1, the complete variable domain reads SQTIHQWPATLVQPVGSPLSLECTVEGTSNPNLYWYRQAAGRGLQLLFYSVGIGQISSEVPQNLSASRPQDRQFILSSKKLLLSDSGFYLCAWNRWNTEAFFGQGTRLTVV.

V usage is TRBV27 and J usage is TRBJ2-5; D remains unclear. Trimming took 3 bases from V and 1 from J, leaving 9 bases between them. Germline V gene lookup returns CDR1 MNHEY and CDR2 SMNVEV (reference sequence). The CDR3 runs 14 residues. CDR3 bases: TGTGCCAGCAGTTTTTTGGCCACCCAAGAGACCCAGTACTTC. Encoded protein: CASSFLATQETQYF.

The chain links TRBV30 to TRBJ1-4; tentatively, D is TRBD1 (5 bases). The germline V and J ends were trimmed by 2 bases and 4 bases, with 11 bases remaining between them. This CDR3 is 14 amino acids long. The germline gives CDR1 GTSNPN, CDR2 SVGIG (reference sequence). The CDR3 nucleotides read TGTGCCTGGAGTCCCGGGACGTTTAATGAAAAACTGTTTTTT. It codes for CAWSPGTFNEKLFF.

V is TRBV5-4 and J is TRBJ2-1, with TRBD2 matching 8 bases. J gave up 8 bases and V 7 bases, and 14 bases lay outside the gene matches. This CDR3 is 15 amino acids long. Germline CDR1 and CDR2: SGHNT and YYREEE (reference sequence). Here the CDR3 DNA reads TGTGCCAGCCGAGGGACTAGAGGGGTTTTGGATGAGCAGTTCTTC. Encoded protein: CASRGTRGVLDEQFF.